This T cell receptor (beta chain) was recovered during a study of T-cell memory formation after mild COVID-19. This clonotype was picked up many times. The antigen remains unidentified. General study findings and limits: The CD4+ clones that contracted clustered mainly within CM and EM, and the CD8+ clones concentrated in EMRA.

One entry per CDR3 protein, called by TCRdb with MiXCR from the 5' RACE reads. The sample has around 450,000 distinct CDR3 sequences; 15% to 25% are singletons. The clonotype was recovered from an adult woman who had mild COVID-19 (a few samples of this study predate the infection). Cell type and time point are not known. The sequenced material came from PBMCs or a T cell subset sorted from them (not recorded which).

CDR3 in amino acids: CASSPVDSGSSTDTQYF. CDR3 nucleotide sequence: TGTGCCAGCAGCCCGGTGGATAGCGGGAGTTCCACAGATACGCAGTATTTT. This sequence joins TRBV7-9 and TRBJ2-3; 9 bases match TRBD2. The length of the CDR3 is 17 residues. The germline CDR1 and CDR2 sequences are SEHNR and FQNEAQ (reference sequence). V was pared by 5 bases and J by 2 bases, with 11 bases of the junction left unmatched.